Sequencing of this T cell receptor beta chain was carried out in a study of OX40 agonist ivuxolimab in advanced cancers. Using immunoSEQ multiplex PCR, the repertoire was profiled, and TCRdb retains in-frame clones only, with some absent. This table holds under 50,000 clones, about 85% found once. This CDR3 has 14 residues. Looked up from germline, CDR1 is KGHSH and CDR2 is LQKENI. V gave up 6 bases and J gave up 0 bases, with 12 bases separating them. The sequenced sample was CD4+ or CD8+ T cells sorted from blood, obtained in a trial of the OX40 agonist ivuxolimab. The sequence was obtained from an adult with an advanced solid tumor such as melanoma, head and neck, liver or kidney cancer. The J gene is TRBJ2-7, the V gene TRBV18; D possibly corresponds to TRBD2 (6 bases). CDR3 nucleotide sequence: TGTGCCAGCTCCCGGGGAGGCAGCTCCTACGAGCAGTACTTC. Translation gives CASSRGGSSYEQYF.